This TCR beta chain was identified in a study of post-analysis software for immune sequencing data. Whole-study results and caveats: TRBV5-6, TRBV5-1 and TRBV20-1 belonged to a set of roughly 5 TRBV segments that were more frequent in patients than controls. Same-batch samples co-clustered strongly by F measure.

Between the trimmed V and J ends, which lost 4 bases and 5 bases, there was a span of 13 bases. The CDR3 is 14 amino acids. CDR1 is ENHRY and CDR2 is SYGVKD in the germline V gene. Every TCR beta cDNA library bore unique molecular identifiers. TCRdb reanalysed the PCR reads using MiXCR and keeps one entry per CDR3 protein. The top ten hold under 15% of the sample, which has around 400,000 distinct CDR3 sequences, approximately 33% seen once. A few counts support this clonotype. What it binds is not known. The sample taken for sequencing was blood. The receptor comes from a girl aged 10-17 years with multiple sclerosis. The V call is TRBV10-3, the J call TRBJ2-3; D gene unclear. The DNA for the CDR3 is TGTGCCATCAGTGCATACTCCCTGGGAGATACGCAGTATTTT. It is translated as CAISAYSLGDTQYF.